This note documents a single T cell receptor beta chain sequence. This entry is derived from a study of blood T cell repertoires in COVID-19. Study-level background: Samples came from the United States, Italy and Spain, spanning acute and convalescent COVID-19. T cells, B-cell-depleted T cells, or PBMCs provided the cDNA or gDNA that served as material.

The method was immunoSEQ multiplex PCR; TCRdb's version includes in-frame clones alone and lacks a portion of them. This table has about 150,000 clones, approximately 90% appearing once. This CDR3 comprises 13 residues. Trimming at V came to 8 bases and at J to 6 bases, leaving 7 bases not matched to a gene. Germline V gene data show CDR1 as MNHEY and CDR2 as SVGAGI. J is TRBJ1-2 and V is TRBV6-5; TRBD1 aligns across 9 bases. This TCR was sampled from a human donor in a cohort sampled during active COVID-19. The source material was peripheral blood. The CDR3 bases are TGTGCCAGCGGGGACAGGGTCGTGAATGGCTACACCTTC. Residues: CASGDRVVNGYTF.